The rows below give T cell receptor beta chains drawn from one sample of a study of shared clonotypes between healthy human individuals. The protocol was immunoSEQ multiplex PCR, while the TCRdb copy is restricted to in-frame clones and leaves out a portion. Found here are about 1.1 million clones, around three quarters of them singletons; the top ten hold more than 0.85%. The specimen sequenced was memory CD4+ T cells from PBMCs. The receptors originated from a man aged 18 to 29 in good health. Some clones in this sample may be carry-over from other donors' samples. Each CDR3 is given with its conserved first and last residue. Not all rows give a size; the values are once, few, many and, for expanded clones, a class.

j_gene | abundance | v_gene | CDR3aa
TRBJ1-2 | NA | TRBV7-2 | CASTLTGGDGYTF
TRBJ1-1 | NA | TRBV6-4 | CASSYSRQKNTEAFF
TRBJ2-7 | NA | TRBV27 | CASSLRDRGTYEQYF
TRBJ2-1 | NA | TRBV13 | CASSLVRGIINEQFF
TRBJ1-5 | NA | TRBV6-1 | CASSGSILGQPQHF
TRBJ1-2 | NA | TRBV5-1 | CASSFDSGNYGYTF
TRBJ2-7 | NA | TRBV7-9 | CASSNQAGVYEQYF
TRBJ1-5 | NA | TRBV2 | CASSDRDNQPQHF
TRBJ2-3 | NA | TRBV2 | CASRVIAGADTQYF
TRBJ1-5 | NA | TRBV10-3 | CAISDGTQSNQPQHF
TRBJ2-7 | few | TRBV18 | CASSPTSDHYEQYF
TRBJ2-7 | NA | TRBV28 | CASSQPAYEQYF
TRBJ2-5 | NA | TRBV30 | CAWSGGWEETQYF
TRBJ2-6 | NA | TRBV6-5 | CASTKVASGANVLTF
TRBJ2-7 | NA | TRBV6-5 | CASRGGSSYEQYF
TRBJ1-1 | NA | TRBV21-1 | CASRSNHQGADYLNTEAFF
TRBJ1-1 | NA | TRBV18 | CASSPLNRDTEAFF
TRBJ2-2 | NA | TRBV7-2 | CASSLGGGPNTGELFF
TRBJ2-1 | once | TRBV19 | CASKDNSYNEQFF
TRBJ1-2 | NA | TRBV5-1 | CASSLEGALYGYTF
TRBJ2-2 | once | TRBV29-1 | CSASGTQARSGELFF
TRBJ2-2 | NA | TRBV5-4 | CASSGGGLAGYTGELFF
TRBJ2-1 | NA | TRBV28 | CASSLLEKQFF
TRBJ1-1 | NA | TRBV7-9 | CASSLQSYGGTEAFF
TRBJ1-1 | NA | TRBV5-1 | CASSLLDRGGTEAFF
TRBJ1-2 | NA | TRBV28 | CASSFGSGQGYGYTF
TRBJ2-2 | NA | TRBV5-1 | CASRPAGVRTGELFF
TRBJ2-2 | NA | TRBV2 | CASTKDRSNTGELFF
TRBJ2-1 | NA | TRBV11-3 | CASSLAGVYNEQFF
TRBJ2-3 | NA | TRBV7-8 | CASSLRVVAGGTDTQYF
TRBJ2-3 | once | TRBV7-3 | CASSSSNPPDTQYF
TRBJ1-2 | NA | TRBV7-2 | CASRKQGSDVYGYTF
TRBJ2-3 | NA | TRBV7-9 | CASSFRANAADTQYF
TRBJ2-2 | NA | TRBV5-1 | CASCAGTIAGELFF
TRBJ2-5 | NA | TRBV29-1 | CSVTGGTRIETQYF
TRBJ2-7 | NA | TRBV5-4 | CASSPGQGLHEQYF
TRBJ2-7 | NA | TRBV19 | CASSETGFYEQYF
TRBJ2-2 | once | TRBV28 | CASSLFSDGAGELFF
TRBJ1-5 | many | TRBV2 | CASSELNGVGPQHF
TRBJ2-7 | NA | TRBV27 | CASSSATGQSPLEQYF
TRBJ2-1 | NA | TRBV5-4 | CASSVGTSSYNEQFF